One TCR beta chain is described in this entry. The data derive from a study of shared clonotypes between healthy human individuals. Study as a whole: Every donor yielded three CD4 naive, three CD4 memory, two CD8 naive and one CD8 memory plate.

Authors' analysis steps: Filtering was not the same, since immunoSEQ gave junction-only sequences without quality scores. Using immunoSEQ multiplex PCR, the repertoire was profiled, and TCRdb retains in-frame clones only, with some absent. V and J calls and clone size are those listed in that table; D and trimming were worked out from the DNA. The table has about 1,500,000 clones, roughly 96% seen once. The CDR3 runs 15 residues. The V gene's germline CDR1 is LGHNA and CDR2 YSLEER. V was pared by 2 bases and J by 5 bases, with 2 bases of the junction left unmatched. The donors, healthy adults who were HIV-negative, had experienced no recent acute infections or vaccinations.

The receptor was derived from a man in his thirties or forties in good health. The rearrangement links TRBV4-3 to TRBJ2-3; 12 bases line up with TRBD2. Sequencing was done on a sample of naive CD4+ T cells sorted from blood. Subset denoted: CD45RA+ positively selected. CDR3 coding DNA: TGCGCCAGCAGCCAAAGACTAGCGGGAGAAGATACGCAGTATTTT. Its protein product is CASSQRLAGEDTQYF.